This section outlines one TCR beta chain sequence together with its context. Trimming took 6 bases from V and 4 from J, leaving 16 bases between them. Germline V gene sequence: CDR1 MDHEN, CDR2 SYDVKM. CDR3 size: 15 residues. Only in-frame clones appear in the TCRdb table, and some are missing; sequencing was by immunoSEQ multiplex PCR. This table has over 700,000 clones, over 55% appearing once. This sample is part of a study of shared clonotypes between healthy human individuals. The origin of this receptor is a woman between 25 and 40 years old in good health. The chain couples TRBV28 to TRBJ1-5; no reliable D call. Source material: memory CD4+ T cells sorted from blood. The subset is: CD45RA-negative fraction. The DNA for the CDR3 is TGTGCCAGCAGACCGGGTTCTATAGGGAATCAGCCCCAGCATTTT. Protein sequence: CASRPGSIGNQPQHF. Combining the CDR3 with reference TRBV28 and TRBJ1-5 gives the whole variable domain DVKVTQSSRYLVKRTGEKVFLECVQDMDHENMFWYRQDPGLGLRLIYFSYDVKMKEKGDIPEGYSVSREKKERFSLILESASTNQTSMYLCASRPGSIGNQPQHFGDGTRLSIL.